The entry that follows covers one T cell receptor (beta chain) sequence. Its target is not known. The sample belongs to a study of spatial heterogeneity in lung cancer. Whole-study findings and limits: Follow-up blood showed ubiquitous expanded tumor TCRs less than blood at resection did.

This CDR3 region has 13 residues. Germline V CDR1 and CDR2: GTSNPN, SVGIG (reference sequence). Trimming shortened V by 3 bases and J by 4 bases, and 11 bases separated the two germline ends. The time point denotes: sample taken at primary tumor resection. TCRs were sequenced from unsorted whole RNA of tumor, nontumor lung or PBMC. The cohort: 70 to 75 early-stage, untreated non-small cell lung cancer patients. TCRdb processed the 5' RACE reads anew with MiXCR; each CDR3 protein has one entry. The data show roughly 82,000 distinct CDR3 sequences, around an eighth seen once. This receptor was taken from a male donor with early-stage non-small cell lung cancer. The sample was PBMCs, taken at surgery. The chain couples TRBV30 to TRBJ2-3, with a weak D call TRBD2 (6 bases). The CDR3 region is CAWSVGEADTQYF. The CDR3 nucleotides read TGTGCCTGGAGCGTGGGGGAGGCAGATACGCAGTATTTT.